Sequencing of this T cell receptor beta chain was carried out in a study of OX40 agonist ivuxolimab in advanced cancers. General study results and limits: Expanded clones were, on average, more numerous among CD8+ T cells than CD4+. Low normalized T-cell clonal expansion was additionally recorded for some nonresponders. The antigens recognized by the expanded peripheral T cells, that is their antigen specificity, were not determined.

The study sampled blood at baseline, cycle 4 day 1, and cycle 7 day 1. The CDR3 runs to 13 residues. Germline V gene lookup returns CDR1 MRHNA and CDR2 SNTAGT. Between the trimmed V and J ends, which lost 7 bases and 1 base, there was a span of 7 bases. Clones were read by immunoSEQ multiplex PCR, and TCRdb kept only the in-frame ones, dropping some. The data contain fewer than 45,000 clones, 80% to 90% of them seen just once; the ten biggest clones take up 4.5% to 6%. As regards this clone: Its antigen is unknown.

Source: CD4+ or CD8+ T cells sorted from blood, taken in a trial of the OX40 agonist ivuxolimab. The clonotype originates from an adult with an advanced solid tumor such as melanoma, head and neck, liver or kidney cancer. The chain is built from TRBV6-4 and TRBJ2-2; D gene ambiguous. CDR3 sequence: CASTDGNTGELFF. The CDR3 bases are TGTGCCAGCACCGATGGGAACACCGGGGAGCTGTTTTTT.